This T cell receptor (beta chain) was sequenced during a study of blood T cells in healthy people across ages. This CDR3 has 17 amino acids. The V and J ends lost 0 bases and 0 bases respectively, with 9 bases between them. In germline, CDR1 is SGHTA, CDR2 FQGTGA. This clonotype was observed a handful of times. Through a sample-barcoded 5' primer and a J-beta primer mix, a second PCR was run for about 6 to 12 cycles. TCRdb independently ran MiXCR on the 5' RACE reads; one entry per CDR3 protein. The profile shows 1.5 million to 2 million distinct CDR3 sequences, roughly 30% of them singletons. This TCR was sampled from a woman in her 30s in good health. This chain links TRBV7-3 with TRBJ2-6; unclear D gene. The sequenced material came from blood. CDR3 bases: TGTGCCAGCAGCTTAACGCTGGAGAGCTCTGGGGCCAACGTCCTGACTTTC. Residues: CASSLTLESSGANVLTF.